The clone carrying this TCR beta chain was recorded once. The data derive from a study of blood T cell repertoires in COVID-19. Data came from immunoSEQ multiplex PCR; TCRdb stores just in-frame clones and leaves some out. The sample carries roughly 150,000 clones, approximately 86% recorded once. V was pared by 3 bases and J by 10 bases, with 16 bases between. Germline-derived CDR1 and CDR2 are LNHDA and SQIVND (reference sequence). The CDR3 has 15 residues. V usage is TRBV19 and J usage is TRBJ1-6; TRBD1 is a possible D gene (5 bases). Sequenced material: peripheral blood. This TCR was recovered from an elderly woman with COVID-19, enrolled during active disease. The CDR3 DNA reads TGTGCCAGTAGTATCGTCGGCAGGGAAGGATCACCCCTCCACTTT. Translated, it gives CASSIVGREGSPLHF.